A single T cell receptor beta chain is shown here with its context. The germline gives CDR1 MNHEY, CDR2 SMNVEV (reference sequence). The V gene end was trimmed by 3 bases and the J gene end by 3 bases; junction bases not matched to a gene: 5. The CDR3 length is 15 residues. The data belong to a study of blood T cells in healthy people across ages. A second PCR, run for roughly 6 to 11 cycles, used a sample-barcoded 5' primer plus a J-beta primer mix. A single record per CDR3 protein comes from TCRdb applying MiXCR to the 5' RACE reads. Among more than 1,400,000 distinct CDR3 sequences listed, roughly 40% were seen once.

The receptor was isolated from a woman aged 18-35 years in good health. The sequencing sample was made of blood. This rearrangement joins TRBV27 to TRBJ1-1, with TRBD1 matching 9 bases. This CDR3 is CASSFRDRGDTEAFF. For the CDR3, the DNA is TGTGCCAGCAGTTTCCGTGACAGGGGGGACACTGAAGCTTTCTTT.